The rows below give T cell receptor beta chains drawn from one sample of a study of sequential checkpoint blockade in melanoma. The repertoire was sequenced with immunoSEQ multiplex PCR; TCRdb's copy has only in-frame clones and lacks some. The repertoire consists of 25,000 to 30,000 clones, with about 83% occurring once and the leading ten covering less than 20%. The sequencing used CD8+ T cells sorted from blood (inferred from file names), collected from a patient given nivolumab and ipilimumab in sequence. Receptors originate from a human donor with melanoma. Both conserved end residues are part of each CDR3. A D gene is named only where the DNA matches it firmly. Some rows mark clone size as missing; the rest say once, few, many or name a class of expanded clone.

cdr3_aa	cdr3_nt	cdr3_length	d_call	clone_size	j_call	v_call
CASSITENTEAFF	TGTGCCAGTAGTATAACAGAGAACACTGAAGCTTTCTTT	13	NA	few	TRBJ1-1	TRBV19
CATSAGTGGYEQYF	TGTGCCACCAGCGCCGGGACAGGGGGCTACGAGCAGTACTTC	14	TRBD1	NA	TRBJ2-7	TRBV15
CASSSYNRRYEQYF	TGTGCCAGCAGCTCGTATAACAGAAGATACGAGCAGTACTTC	14	NA	NA	TRBJ2-7	TRBV5-6
CASRQLMADEQFF	TGTGCCAGCAGACAGCTTATGGCAGATGAGCAGTTCTTC	13	NA	NA	TRBJ2-1	TRBV7-9
CARSLGGGNTEAFF	TGTGCCAGAAGCTTGGGGGGGGGCAACACTGAAGCTTTCTTT	14	NA	NA	TRBJ1-1	TRBV5-3
CASSQDPPGGAGDTQYF	TGCGCCAGCAGCCAAGATCCCCCCGGGGGGGCCGGAGATACGCAGTATTTT	17	TRBD2	NA	TRBJ2-3	TRBV4-3
CASSELAGGPNEQFF	TGTGCCAGCAGTGAACTAGCGGGGGGCCCCAATGAGCAGTTCTTC	15	TRBD2	NA	TRBJ2-1	TRBV6-1
CSVEQGGWYGYTF	TGCAGCGTTGAACAGGGCGGATGGTATGGCTACACCTTC	13	NA	once	TRBJ1-2	TRBV29-1
CASSMAGVAEAFF	TGTGCCAGTAGTATGGCGGGGGTAGCTGAAGCTTTCTTT	13	NA	NA	TRBJ1-1	TRBV19
CASNHRGTAETQYF	TGTGCCAGCAACCATCGGGGGACAGCAGAGACCCAGTACTTC	14	NA	once	TRBJ2-5	TRBV11-2
CASSLVLAKTGELFF	TGTGCCAGCAGCTTAGTGCTAGCGAAGACCGGGGAGCTGTTTTTT	15	NA	NA	TRBJ2-2	TRBV11-2
CASSLGTGGYTDTQYF	TGTGCCAGCAGCCTCGGGACTGGCGGTTACACAGATACGCAGTATTTT	16	NA	NA	TRBJ2-3	TRBV9
CASSQETSGTYNEQFF	TGTGCCAGCAGCCAAGAGACTAGCGGGACCTACAATGAGCAGTTCTTC	16	TRBD2	few	TRBJ2-1	TRBV14
CASSGVGGTTYGYTF	TGTGCCAGCAGTGGGGTTGGGGGGACGACCTATGGCTACACCTTC	15	NA	NA	TRBJ1-2	TRBV25-1
CASSTRPQQGYEQYF	TGTGCCAGTAGTACCCGTCCTCAACAGGGATACGAGCAGTACTTC	15	NA	NA	TRBJ2-7	TRBV19
CASSVGGPGYEQYF	TGTGCCAGCAGCGTCGGAGGGCCGGGCTACGAGCAGTACTTC	14	NA	NA	TRBJ2-7	TRBV9
CASSRRDRAHEQFF	TGTGCCAGCAGTAGACGGGACAGGGCCCATGAGCAGTTCTTC	14	TRBD1	NA	TRBJ2-1	TRBV27
CASSPPGQPDTQYF	TGTGCCAGCTCACCGCCAGGACAACCAGATACGCAGTATTTT	14	NA	NA	TRBJ2-3	TRBV18
CASSQELAGDYEQYF	TGCGCCAGCAGCCAAGAGCTAGCGGGAGACTACGAGCAGTACTTC	15	TRBD2	NA	TRBJ2-7	TRBV4-1